This T cell receptor beta chain was documented in a study of neurological immune-mediated disorders (dated by TCRdb to between 2019 and 2020). Regarding the study in general: Peripheral blood TCR-beta repertoires from patients with HTLV-I-associated myelopathy (HAM/TSP), patients with multiple sclerosis, and healthy controls were compared in the study using UMI-based sequencing. The cohort was made up of approximately 65 subjects, consisting of some 14 HAM/TSP patients, 35 or so multiple sclerosis patients and around 20 healthy controls. The approximately 100 TCR-beta libraries included longitudinal samples, technical triplicates and paired sorted CD4+ and CD8+ T-cell subsets alongside PBMC samples. What the study reported, not specific to this receptor: Expanded clones from different subjects shared no identical CDR3 amino acid sequences, which suggests that TCR-beta repertoires were private in all groups. TCR clonal expansion was highest in HAM/TSP patients and lowest in MS patients, with MS patients falling below even healthy controls.

From V the trimming removes 5 bases and from J it removes 1 base, while the gene matches leave 8 bases of the junction unaccounted for. The CDR3 numbers 16 residues from cysteine through phenylalanine. Here the CDR3 DNA is all that survives: 48 bases in frame from base 1. The CDR1 and CDR2 encoded by the germline V gene are SGHVS and FQNEAQ. To synthesize cDNA, template-switch 5'RACE was performed with a primer carrying a 10-nucleotide random unique molecular identifier so that each TCR transcript was tagged. Over 190 million TCR-beta sequences, covering 15-18 subjects, were produced in each sequencing run. Total RNA was extracted with the RNeasy kit. The KAPA Real-time Library Amplification kit was used to amplify TCR-beta VDJ regions with primers for the TCR constant region and the 5'RACE anchor. Sample indexes and Illumina adaptors were added in a first PCR, and a second PCR then increased library yield. After Ampure bead purification, the TCR product of roughly 650 bp was size-selected on a 2% E-gel SizeSelection system. Library quality was checked on a Bioanalyzer, concentration was measured with Qubit, and libraries were quantified with the Kapa Library Quantification kit before pooling. An Illumina HiSeq 2500 sequenced the libraries paired-end 2 x 150 bp. To increase sequence diversity, roughly 25-31% phiX was spiked into each library pool. The authors' analysis ran thus. The quality-filtered reads were processed with the UMI-based MiGEC pipeline, whose error correction step removed more than 80% of the raw TCR sequences. IMGT germline references were used for alignment of VDJ genes, and clonotypes were defined by a unique CDR3 amino acid sequence together with V-J genes. Clonal expansion, Shannon diversity, and CDR3 relatedness (CalcPairwiseDistances, ClusterSamples) were evaluated with VDJtools, and phylogenetic trees were built with CLCbio workbench. A clone was classed as expanded if it had 8 or more unique UMIs, a cutoff based on coefficient-of-variation modelling across technical triplicates. TCRdb reanalyzed the raw reads on its own, using fastp at Q25 for trimming and MiXCR for clone calling, and kept in-frame beta chains. Each entry is one CDR3 protein sequence, shown with its most common DNA and genes. The V and J calls shown here were made by TCRdb, not taken from the authors' results. The sample yields 25,000 to 30,000 distinct CDR3 sequences; around 6.3% were counted once. About 8.1% of the sample rests with the top ten.

Blood bank volunteers in Maryland, USA served as the healthy controls. For unsorted PBMC libraries, 2 million PBMCs were used after storage in RNAlater at -80 degrees C until RNA extraction. Peripheral blood was subjected to Ficoll-Hypaque density gradient centrifugation to isolate PBMCs, which were then cryopreserved in liquid nitrogen. A note on this clonotype: It lacks a known antigen. Base qualities are not provided; no much larger clone lies one nucleotide away.

The chain employs TRBV7-8 and TRBJ2-1; 7 of the junction bases match TRBD1. The clonotype originates from a woman aged 45-65 years in good health. Input material: PBMCs. The nucleotide sequence reads as follows: TGTGCCAGCAGCCTCACCGGCAGGGGGTCCTACAATGAGCAGTTCTTC. The translation is CASSLTGRGSYNEQFF.